The clone carrying this TCR beta chain has more than one count but fewer than ten. Its antigen is unidentified. MiXCR, run by TCRdb on the 5' RACE reads, gives a single entry per CDR3 protein. The top ten hold under 25% of the sample, which has 400,000 to 450,000 distinct CDR3 sequences, more than 15% seen once. The source of the sample is a study of T-cell memory formation after mild COVID-19. General study points: There were some responding clones in pre-infection memory, which suggested that cross-reactive memory had joined.

CDR3 length: 14 amino acids. Losses at the gene ends were 1 base for V and 10 bases for J; bases not matched to a gene: 7. The germline CDR1 and CDR2 sequences are LNHNV and YYDKDF (reference sequence). V is TRBV15 and J is TRBJ1-1; 9 nucleotides agree with TRBD1. Sample: PBMCs or a T cell subset sorted from them (not recorded which). This TCR came from a man between 18 and 35 years old who had mild COVID-19 (a few samples of this study predate the infection). Cell type and time point are not known. CDR3 region: CATSRVQGAEVAFF. The CDR3 DNA follows: TGTGCCACCAGCAGAGTACAGGGGGCGGAGGTAGCTTTCTTT.